The 19 T cell receptor beta chains presented below share a single source sample, sequenced in a study of blood T cell repertoires in COVID-19. The data were produced by immunoSEQ multiplex PCR, yet TCRdb's version contains in-frame clones alone and is incomplete. The sample includes hundreds of thousands of clones, about 85% of them seen just once. The sequenced sample consisted of peripheral blood. The receptors originated from a middle-aged man with acute or convalescent COVID-19.

The CDR3 nucleotides read TGTGCCAGCAGTCTGCTTCTAGACCAGCCCCAGCATTTT. Translated: CASSLLLDQPQHF. The chain uses TRBV12-3 or TRBV12-4 and TRBJ1-5; D is undetermined. The V end was cut by 5 bases, the J end by 7 bases, with 12 bases between. The CDR3 totals 13 residues.

The V and J genes are TRBV6-5 and TRBJ2-7, with 9 bases aligning to TRBD1. Germline V gene lookup returns CDR1 MNHEY and CDR2 SVGAGI. The V segment lost 6 bases and the J segment 6 bases; nucleotides outside the gene matches: 3. CDR3 length: 12 residues. The CDR3 DNA follows: TGTGCCAGCAGGTCGGACAGGGGCGAGCAGTACTTC. This gives the protein CASRSDRGEQYF.

This sequence joins TRBV19 and TRBJ1-1; maybe TRBD1 (6 bases). The germline CDR1 and CDR2 sequences are LNHDA and SQIVND (reference sequence). CDR3 length: 14 residues. Trimming cost V 6 bases and J 7 bases, with 18 bases left between them. DNA of the CDR3: TGTGCCAGTAGGCCAATTCAGGGGTCGGATGAAGCTTTCTTT. It yields the protein CASRPIQGSDEAFF.

The J gene is TRBJ2-7, the V gene TRBV30; possibly TRBD2 for D (7 bases). Between the trimmed V and J ends, which lost 2 bases and 3 bases, there was a span of 20 bases. The length of the CDR3 is 16 residues. CDR1 is GTSNPN and CDR2 is SVGIG in the germline V gene (reference sequence). The CDR3 region has the DNA TGTGCCTGGAGTCCCAAGGCGGGGGCCGCCCGCTACGAGCAGTACTTC. It is translated as CAWSPKAGAARYEQYF.

The gene calls are TRBV11-2 and TRBJ2-3; 14 bases align to TRBD2. Unmatched junction bases numbered 1, after V lost 0 bases and J lost 5 bases. Germline V gene lookup returns CDR1 SGHAT and CDR2 FQNNGV. The CDR3 consists of 16 residues. CDR3 DNA sequence: TGTGCCAGCAGCTTAGAGGGGACTAGCGGGGGAGATACGCAGTATTTT. Its protein product is CASSLEGTSGGDTQYF.

This clone was seen only a few times. Its ends do not fully match the called genes, so a read error is possible. J is TRBJ2-2 and V is TRBV7-7, with 7 positions matching TRBD2. Germline CDR1 is SSHAT and CDR2 is FNYEAQ (reference sequence). The CDR3 length is 17 residues. The CDR3 loop is CASSPSGTNIATGELFF. Here the CDR3 DNA reads TGTGCTAGCAGCCCATCCGGGACTAATATCGCCACCGGGGAGCTGTTTTTT.

The chain uses TRBV5-6 and TRBJ2-1, with TRBD2 matching over 10 bases. The CDR3 spans 16 residues. After removal of 2 bases from V and 1 base from J, the junction contained 3 bases not matched to a gene. Germline CDR1 SGHDT, CDR2 YYEEEE. CDR3 residues: CASSLNSGGSYNEQFF. In nucleotides, the CDR3 is TGTGCCAGCAGCTTAAATAGCGGGGGGTCCTACAATGAGCAGTTCTTC.

CDR3: CASSLDRGGTQYF. The DNA for the CDR3 is TGTGCCAGCAGCTTAGATAGGGGGGGGACCCAGTACTTC. The chain is built from TRBV11-2 and TRBJ2-5; a weak D match, TRBD2 (7 bases). The CDR3 has 13 amino acids. Per the germline V gene, CDR1 is SGHAT and CDR2 is FQNNGV. The V end was cut by 0 bases, the J end by 7 bases, with 9 bases between.

The chain links TRBV25-1 to TRBJ2-6, with D possibly being TRBD1 (6 bases). There are 16 residues in the CDR3. The V and J ends lost 3 bases and 2 bases respectively, with 11 bases between them. Germline CDR1 is MGHDK and CDR2 is SYGVNS. CDR3 region: CASSDRGDTGANVLTF. CDR3 nucleotides: TGTGCCAGCAGTGACAGGGGTGACACTGGGGCCAACGTCCTGACTTTC.

The rearrangement uses TRBV2 and TRBJ2-3, with D tentatively TRBD1 (6 bases). Trimming left V 1 base short and J 1 base short, with 12 bases between. This CDR3 spans 16 amino acids. Per the germline V gene, CDR1 is SNHLY and CDR2 is FYNNEI. The CDR3 loop is CASSEEGGAGTDTQYF. The CDR3 DNA reads TGTGCCAGCAGTGAAGAAGGGGGAGCTGGCACAGATACGCAGTATTTT.

The chain recombines TRBV7-2 with TRBJ2-1, with D uncertain. Trimming shortened V by 2 bases and J by 0 bases, and 5 bases separated the two germline ends. The CDR3 length is 14 residues. Germline CDR1 and CDR2: SGHTA and FQGNSA. This chain's CDR3 is CASSLSFSYNEQFF. As DNA, the CDR3 is TGTGCCAGCAGCTTATCATTCTCCTACAATGAGCAGTTCTTC. Using reference TRBV7-2 and TRBJ2-1 for the parts outside the CDR3, the full variable domain is GAGVSQSPSNKVTEKGKDVELRCDPISGHTALYWYRQSLGQGLEFLIYFQGNSAPDKSGLPSDRFSAERTGGSVSTLTIQRTQQEDSAVYLCASSLSFSYNEQFFGPGTRLTVL.

This clone was seen a single time. The chain employs TRBV7-9 and TRBJ2-6; D might be TRBD2 (5 bases). This CDR3 has 16 amino acids. The germline V gene encodes CDR1 SEHNR and CDR2 FQNEAQ (reference sequence). The ends were cut back, 7 bases at V and 4 bases at J, with 17 bases in the middle. CDR3 protein: CASTPSSGNGANVLTF. CDR3 sequence (DNA): TGTGCCAGCACCCCTTCTTCCGGGAACGGGGCCAACGTCCTGACTTTC.

V usage is TRBV20-1 and J usage is TRBJ1-2; D unresolved. Trimming pared 3 bases from V and 3 bases from J, leaving 5 bases between. The CDR3 extends over 11 amino acids. The germline V gene has CDR1 DFQATT and CDR2 SNEGSKA (reference sequence). The CDR3 region has the DNA TGCAGTGCTAGCACGGACTATGGCTACACCTTC. Amino acids: CSASTDYGYTF.

DNA of the CDR3: TGTGCCAGCAGTTACGCGGGGGAGAAGCAGTACTTC. It codes for CASSYAGEKQYF. The chain joins TRBV6-5 to TRBJ2-7, with 7 nucleotides matching TRBD2. The J segment lost 8 bases and the V segment lost 2 bases, leaving 3 bases of the junction unmatched. The CDR3 consists of 12 residues. Germline V gene lookup returns CDR1 MNHEY and CDR2 SVGAGI.

For this clone: Other DNA sequences in this specimen translate into the identical CDR3. The chain couples TRBV28 to TRBJ2-3; possibly TRBD1 for D (6 bases). Germline CDR1 is MDHEN and CDR2 is SYDVKM. The V and J ends lost 6 bases and 4 bases respectively, with 11 bases between them. The CDR3 runs 13 residues. CDR3 sequence (DNA): TGTGCCAGCAGCCTTACAGGGTCAGATACGCAGTATTTT. This codes for CASSLTGSDTQYF. The full variable domain, with the rest looked up from reference TRBV28 and TRBJ2-3, is DVKVTQSSRYLVKRTGEKVFLECVQDMDHENMFWYRQDPGLGLRLIYFSYDVKMKEKGDIPEGYSVSREKKERFSLILESASTNQTSMYLCASSLTGSDTQYFGPGTRLTVL.

The chain links TRBV9 to TRBJ2-2, with 9 bases that match TRBD1. The CDR3 has 17 amino acids. Trimming at V came to 4 bases and at J to 1 base, leaving 8 bases not matched to a gene. Per germline, CDR1 SGDLS and CDR2 YYNGEE. Here the CDR3 DNA reads TGTGCCAGCAGCCTTAGTAGACAGGGGGGGAACACCGGGGAGCTGTTTTTT. Translating gives CASSLSRQGGNTGELFF.

The rearrangement links TRBV6-5 to TRBJ1-4; 7 nucleotides agree with TRBD1. V lost 2 bases, J lost 3 bases, and 0 bases stayed unmatched. Germline V lookup: CDR1 MNHEY, CDR2 SVGAGI. This CDR3 spans 14 amino acids. The CDR3 bases are TGTGCCAGCAGTTACGGACAGGCTAATGAAAAACTGTTTTTT. Its translation is CASSYGQANEKLFF.

The rearrangement joins TRBV3-1 (or the pseudogene TRBV3-2) to TRBJ2-3; TRBD1 agrees at 7 bases. V lost 2 bases, J lost 4 bases, and 3 bases stayed unmatched. This CDR3 has 14 amino acids. Germline CDR1 is LGHDT and CDR2 is YNNKEL (reference sequence). DNA for the CDR3: TGTGCCAGCAGCCAATGGGACAGCCCAGATACGCAGTATTTT. Its protein product is CASSQWDSPDTQYF.

The rearrangement uses TRBV12-3 or TRBV12-4 and TRBJ1-1, with no clear D. The CDR3 runs 13 residues. The V and J ends lost 1 base and 2 bases respectively, with 5 bases between them. The CDR3 DNA is TGTGCCAGCAGTTTAGGGGCAAACACTGAAGCTTTCTTT. Protein product: CASSLGANTEAFF.